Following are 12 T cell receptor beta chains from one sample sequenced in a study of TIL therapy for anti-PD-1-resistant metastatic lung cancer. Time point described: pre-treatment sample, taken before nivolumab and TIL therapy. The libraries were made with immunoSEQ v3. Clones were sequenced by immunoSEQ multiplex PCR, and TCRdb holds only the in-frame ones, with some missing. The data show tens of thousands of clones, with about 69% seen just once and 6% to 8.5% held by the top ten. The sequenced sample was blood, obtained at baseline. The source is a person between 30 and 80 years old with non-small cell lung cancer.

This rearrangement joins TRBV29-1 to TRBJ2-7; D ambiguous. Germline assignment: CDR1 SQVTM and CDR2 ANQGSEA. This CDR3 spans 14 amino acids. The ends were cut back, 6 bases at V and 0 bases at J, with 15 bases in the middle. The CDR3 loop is CSVRTTQSSYEQYF. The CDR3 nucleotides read TGCAGCGTAAGAACTACCCAGAGCTCCTACGAGCAGTACTTC.

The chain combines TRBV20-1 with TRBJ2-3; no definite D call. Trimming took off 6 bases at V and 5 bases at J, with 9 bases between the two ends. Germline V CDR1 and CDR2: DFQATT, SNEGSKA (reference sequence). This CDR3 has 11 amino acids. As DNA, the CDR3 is TGCAGTGCCCGTGATCGAGATACGCAGTATTTT. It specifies CSARDRDTQYF.

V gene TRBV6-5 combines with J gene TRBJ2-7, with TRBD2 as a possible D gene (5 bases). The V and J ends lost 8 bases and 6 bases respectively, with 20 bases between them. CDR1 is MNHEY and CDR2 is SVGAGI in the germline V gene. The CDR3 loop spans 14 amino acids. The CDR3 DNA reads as TGTGCCAGCTGGGAACGGGGTCATCTCGCCGAGCAGTACTTC. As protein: CASWERGHLAEQYF.

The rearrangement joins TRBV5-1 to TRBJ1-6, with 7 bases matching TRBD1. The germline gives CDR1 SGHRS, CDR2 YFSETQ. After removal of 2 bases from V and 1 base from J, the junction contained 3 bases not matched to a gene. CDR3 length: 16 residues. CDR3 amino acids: CASSFQGGSYNSPLHF. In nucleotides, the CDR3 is TGCGCCAGCAGCTTCCAGGGGGGTTCCTATAATTCACCCCTCCACTTT.

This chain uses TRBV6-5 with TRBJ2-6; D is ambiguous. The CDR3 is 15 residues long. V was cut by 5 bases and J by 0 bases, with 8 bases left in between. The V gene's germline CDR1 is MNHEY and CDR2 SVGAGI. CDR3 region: CASSSPSSGANVLTF. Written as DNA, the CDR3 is TGTGCCAGCAGTAGTCCGAGCTCTGGGGCCAACGTCCTGACTTTC.

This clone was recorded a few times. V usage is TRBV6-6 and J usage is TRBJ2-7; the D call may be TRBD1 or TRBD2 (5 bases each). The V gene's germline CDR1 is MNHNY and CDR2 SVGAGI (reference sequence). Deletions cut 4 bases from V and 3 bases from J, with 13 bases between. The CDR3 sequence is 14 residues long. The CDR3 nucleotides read TGTGCCAGCAGTTCCGGGACCACTAACTACGAGCAGTACTTC. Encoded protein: CASSSGTTNYEQYF.

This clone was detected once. The CDR3 is CASSTRAEAFF. CDR3 nucleotide sequence: TGTGCCAGCAGTACGAGGGCGGAAGCTTTCTTT. The V gene is TRBV2, the J gene TRBJ1-1; D unresolved. Trimming cost V 5 bases and J 8 bases, with 9 bases left between them. Germline V lookup: CDR1 SNHLY, CDR2 FYNNEI. This CDR3 spans 11 amino acids.

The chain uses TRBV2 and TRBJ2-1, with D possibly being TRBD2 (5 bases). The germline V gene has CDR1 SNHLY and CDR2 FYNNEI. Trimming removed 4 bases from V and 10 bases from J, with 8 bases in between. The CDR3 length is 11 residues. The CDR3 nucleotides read TGTGCCAGCAGTGGAGCGGTCGAGCAGTTCTTC. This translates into CASSGAVEQFF.

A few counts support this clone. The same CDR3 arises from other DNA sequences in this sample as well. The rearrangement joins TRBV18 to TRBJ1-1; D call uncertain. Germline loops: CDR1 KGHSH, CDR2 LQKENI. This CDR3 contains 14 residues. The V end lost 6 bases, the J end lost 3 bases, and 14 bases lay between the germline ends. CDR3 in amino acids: CASSPQVADTEAFF. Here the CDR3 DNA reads TGTGCCAGCTCGCCCCAGGTTGCGGACACTGAAGCTTTCTTT.

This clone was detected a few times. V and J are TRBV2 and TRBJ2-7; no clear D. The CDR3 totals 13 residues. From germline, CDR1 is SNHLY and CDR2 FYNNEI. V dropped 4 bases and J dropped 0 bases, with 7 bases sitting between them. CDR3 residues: CASSGTFSYEQYF. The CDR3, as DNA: TGTGCCAGCAGTGGGACGTTCTCCTACGAGCAGTACTTC.

In DNA form, the CDR3 reads TGTGCCAGCAGCACCCAGACAGGGTCTGGAAACACCATATATTTT. Its translation: CASSTQTGSGNTIYF. This sequence joins TRBV9 and TRBJ1-3; 7 bases line up with TRBD1. V lost 4 bases and J lost 1; bases outside the gene matches: 5. The CDR3 has 15 amino acids. CDR1 is SGDLS and CDR2 is YYNGEE in the germline V gene.

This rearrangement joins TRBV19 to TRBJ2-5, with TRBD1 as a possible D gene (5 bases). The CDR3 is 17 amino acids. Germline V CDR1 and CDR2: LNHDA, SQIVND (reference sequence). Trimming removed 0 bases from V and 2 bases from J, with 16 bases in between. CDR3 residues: CASSIDPQGRPQETQYF. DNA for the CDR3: TGTGCCAGTAGTATAGATCCCCAGGGAAGACCTCAAGAGACCCAGTACTTC.